Following are 4 T cell receptor beta chains from one sample sequenced in a study of T cells in women clearing cervical HPV infection. Measured with immunoSEQ multiplex PCR; TCRdb has only the in-frame clones, and not every one. The sample table includes fewer than 30,000 clones. The sequenced sample consisted of blood buffy coat. The receptors derive from a woman between 18 and 70 years old with a cervical HPV16 infection that either progressed to CIN3+ or cleared (not recorded which).

Note on this clone: The read finishes 3 residues shy of the CDR3 end, and the germline J gene is used to complete it. J is TRBJ2-1 and V is TRBV2; 10 nucleotides match TRBD1. Germline CDR1 SNHLY, CDR2 FYNNEI. V gave up 8 bases and J gave up 3 bases; unmatched junction bases: 7. CDR3 length: 15 amino acids. CDR3: CASRPGTGVYNEQFF. The part of the CDR3 DNA that was read is TGTGCCAGCCGTCCCGGGACAGGGGTCTACAATGAG.

Notes on this clone: The read ends 3 residues shy of where the CDR3 ends; the end is completed using the germline J gene. This chain connects TRBV7-9 to TRBJ2-7; no clear D. In germline, CDR1 is SEHNR, CDR2 FQNEAQ (reference sequence). This CDR3 has 11 residues. V shed 3 bases and J shed 6 bases, with 6 bases lying between them. CDR3 DNA, as far as it was read: TGTGCCAGCAGCTTGAACGGCGAG. Its translation is CASSLNGE. The whole CDR3 sequence reads CASSLNGEQYF.

As regards this clone: Coverage ceases 3 residues before the CDR3 finishes, and the germline J gene fills in the end. The genes are TRBV20-1 and TRBJ1-1, with unresolved D. The germline V gene has CDR1 DFQATT and CDR2 SNEGSKA (reference sequence). This CDR3 comprises 14 residues. Deletions cut 0 bases from V and 5 bases from J, with 13 bases between. This CDR3 is CSARDAGGGTEAFF. The covered CDR3 bases are TGCAGTGCTAGAGATGCCGGTGGAGGGACTGAA.

CDR3 amino acids: CASSPGPGGGYTF. The CDR3 bases that were read are TGTGCCAGCAGTCCTGGACCAGGGGGAGGC. V usage is TRBV2 and J usage is TRBJ1-2, with TRBD1 identical over 7 bases. The read terminates 3 residues before the CDR3 end, so the remaining end is supplied by the germline J gene. The length of the CDR3 is 13 residues. The V gene's germline CDR1 is SNHLY and CDR2 FYNNEI.